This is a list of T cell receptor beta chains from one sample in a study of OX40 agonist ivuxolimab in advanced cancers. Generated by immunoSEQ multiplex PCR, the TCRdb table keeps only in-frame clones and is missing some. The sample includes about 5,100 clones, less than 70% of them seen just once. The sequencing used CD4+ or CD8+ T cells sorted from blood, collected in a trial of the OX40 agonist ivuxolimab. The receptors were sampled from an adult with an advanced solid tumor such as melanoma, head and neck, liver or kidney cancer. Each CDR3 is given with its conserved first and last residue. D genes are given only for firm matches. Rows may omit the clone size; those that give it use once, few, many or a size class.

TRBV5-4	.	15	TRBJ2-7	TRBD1	CASSNPGQGTYEQYF
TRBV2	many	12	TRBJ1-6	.	CASSEWETPLHF
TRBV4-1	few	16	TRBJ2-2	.	CASSQVAPSNTGELFF
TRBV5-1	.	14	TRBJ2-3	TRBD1	CASSLDRGLDTQYF
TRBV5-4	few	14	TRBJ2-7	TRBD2	CASSSLAGCYEQYF
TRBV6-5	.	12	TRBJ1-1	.	CASSDRITEAFF
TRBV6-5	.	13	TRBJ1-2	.	CASSLQGGSGYTF
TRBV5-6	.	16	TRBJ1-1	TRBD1	CASSLEVGQGAAEAFF
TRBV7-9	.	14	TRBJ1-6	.	CASSGVSFNSPLHF
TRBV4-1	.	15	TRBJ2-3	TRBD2	CASSHRTSVADTQYF
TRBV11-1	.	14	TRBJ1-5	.	CASSLGGTFQPQHF
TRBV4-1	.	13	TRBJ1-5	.	CASSLGPYQPQHF
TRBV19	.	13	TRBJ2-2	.	CASKDTNTGELFF
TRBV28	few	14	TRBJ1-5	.	CASSLINGNQPQHF
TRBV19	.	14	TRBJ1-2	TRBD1	CASSPGTGFYGYTF
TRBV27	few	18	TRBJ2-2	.	CASSLEGLRGSNTGELFF
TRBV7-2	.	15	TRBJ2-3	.	CASSLGRVSTDTQYF
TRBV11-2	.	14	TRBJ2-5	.	CASSPERDKRDQYF
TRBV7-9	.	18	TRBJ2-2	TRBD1	CASSLAVLGDRGCEELFF
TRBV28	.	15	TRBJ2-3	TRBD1	CASSPQDRASDTQYF
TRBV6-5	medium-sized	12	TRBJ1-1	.	CASSGDTAEAFF
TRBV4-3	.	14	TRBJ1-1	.	CASSQDIPNTEAFF
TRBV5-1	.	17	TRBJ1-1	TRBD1	CASSPFRDRGLGTEAFF
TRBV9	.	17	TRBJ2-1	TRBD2	CASSVGTSGGASNEQFF
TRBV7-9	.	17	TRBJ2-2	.	CASSLEGAAVNTGELFF
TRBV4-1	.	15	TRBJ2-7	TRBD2	CASSPASGAYYEQYF
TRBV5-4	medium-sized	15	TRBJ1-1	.	CASSSPSTGYTEAFF
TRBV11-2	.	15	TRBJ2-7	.	CASSLAGTLTREQYF
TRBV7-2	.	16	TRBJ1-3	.	CASSFSRVGAGNTIYF
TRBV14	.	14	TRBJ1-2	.	CASSQAPGVYGYTF
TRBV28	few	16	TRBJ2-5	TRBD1	CASSPGTGKGQETQYF
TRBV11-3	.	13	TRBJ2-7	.	CASSLVYRGEQYF